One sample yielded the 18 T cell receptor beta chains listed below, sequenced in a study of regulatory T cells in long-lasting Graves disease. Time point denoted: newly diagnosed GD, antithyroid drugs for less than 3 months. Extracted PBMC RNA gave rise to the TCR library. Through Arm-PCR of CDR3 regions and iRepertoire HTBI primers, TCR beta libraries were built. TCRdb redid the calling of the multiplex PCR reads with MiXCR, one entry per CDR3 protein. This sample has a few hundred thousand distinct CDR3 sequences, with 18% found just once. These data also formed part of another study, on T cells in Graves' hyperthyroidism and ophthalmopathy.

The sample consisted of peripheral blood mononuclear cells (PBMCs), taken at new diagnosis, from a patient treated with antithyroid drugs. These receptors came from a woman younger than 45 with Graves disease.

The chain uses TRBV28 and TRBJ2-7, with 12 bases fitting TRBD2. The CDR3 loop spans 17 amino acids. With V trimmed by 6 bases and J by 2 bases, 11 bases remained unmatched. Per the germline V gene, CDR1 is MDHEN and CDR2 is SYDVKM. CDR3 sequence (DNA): TGTGCCAGCAGACGGACTAGCGGGGCGACAACCCCCTACGAGCAGTACTTC. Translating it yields CASRRTSGATTPYEQYF.

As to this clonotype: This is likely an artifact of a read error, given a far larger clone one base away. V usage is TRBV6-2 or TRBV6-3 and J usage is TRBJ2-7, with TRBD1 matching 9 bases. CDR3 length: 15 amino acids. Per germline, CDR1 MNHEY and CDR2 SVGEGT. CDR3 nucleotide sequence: TGTGCCAGCAGTGGAGCTGACAGGGGGAACTACGAGCAGTGCTTC. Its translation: CASSGADRGNYEQCF.

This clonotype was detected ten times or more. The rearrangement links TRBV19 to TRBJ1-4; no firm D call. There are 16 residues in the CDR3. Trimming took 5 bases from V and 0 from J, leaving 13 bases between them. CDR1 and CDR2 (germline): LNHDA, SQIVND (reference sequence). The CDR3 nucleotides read TGTGCCAGTAGTGGCAGCAGGACGACAACTAATGAAAAACTGTTTTTT. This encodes CASSGSRTTTNEKLFF.

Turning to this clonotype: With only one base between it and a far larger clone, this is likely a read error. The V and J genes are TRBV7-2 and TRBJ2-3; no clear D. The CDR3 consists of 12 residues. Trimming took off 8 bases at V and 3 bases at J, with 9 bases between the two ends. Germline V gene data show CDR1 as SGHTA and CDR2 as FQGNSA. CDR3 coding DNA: TGTGCCAGCGGCGGTTTAACAGATACGCAGTATTTT. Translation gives CASGGLTDTQYF.

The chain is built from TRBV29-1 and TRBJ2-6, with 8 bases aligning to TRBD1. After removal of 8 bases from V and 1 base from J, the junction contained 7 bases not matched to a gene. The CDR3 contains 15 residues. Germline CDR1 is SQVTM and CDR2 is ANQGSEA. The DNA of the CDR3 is TGCAGCATCCGGACAGGGTCATCTGGGGCCAACGTCCTGACTTTC. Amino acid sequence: CSIRTGSSGANVLTF.

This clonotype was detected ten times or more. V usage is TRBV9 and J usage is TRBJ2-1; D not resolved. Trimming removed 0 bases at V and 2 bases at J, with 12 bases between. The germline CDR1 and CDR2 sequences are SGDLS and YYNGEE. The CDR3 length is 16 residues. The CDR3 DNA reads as TGTGCCAGCAGCGTAGGGTGGCTAGGACCCTACAATGAGCAGTTCTTC. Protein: CASSVGWLGPYNEQFF.

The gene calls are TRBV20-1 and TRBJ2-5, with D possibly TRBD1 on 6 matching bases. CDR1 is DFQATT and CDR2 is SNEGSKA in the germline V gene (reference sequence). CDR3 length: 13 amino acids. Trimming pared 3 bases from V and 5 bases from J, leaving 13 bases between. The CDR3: CSARGDIGETQYF. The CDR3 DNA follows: TGCAGTGCTAGGGGGGACATCGGGGAGACCCAGTACTTC.

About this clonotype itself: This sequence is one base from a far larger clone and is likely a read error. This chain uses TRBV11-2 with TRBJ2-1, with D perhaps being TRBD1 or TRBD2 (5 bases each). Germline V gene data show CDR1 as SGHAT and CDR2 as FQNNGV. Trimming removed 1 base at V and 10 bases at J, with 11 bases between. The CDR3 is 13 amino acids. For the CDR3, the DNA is TGTGCCAGCAGCTTAGCGGGGCAGTACGAGCAGTTCTTC. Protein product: CASSLAGQYEQFF.

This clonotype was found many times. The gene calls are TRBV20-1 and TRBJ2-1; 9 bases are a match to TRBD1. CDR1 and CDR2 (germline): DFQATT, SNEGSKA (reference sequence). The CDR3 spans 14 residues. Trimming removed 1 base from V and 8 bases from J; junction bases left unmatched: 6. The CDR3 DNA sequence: TGCAGTGCTAGAGGTACCACAGGGGGCTATGAGCAGTTCTTC. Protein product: CSARGTTGGYEQFF.

The CDR3 loop reads CASSEAEGASNYNEQFF. The CDR3 DNA reads TGTGCCAGCAGTGAAGCGGAGGGGGCGTCGAACTACAATGAGCAGTTCTTC. This chain uses TRBV2 with TRBJ2-1; D possibly corresponds to TRBD1 (7 bases). Trimming removed 0 bases at V and 3 bases at J, with 15 bases between. From germline, CDR1 is SNHLY and CDR2 FYNNEI. The CDR3 is 17 amino acids.

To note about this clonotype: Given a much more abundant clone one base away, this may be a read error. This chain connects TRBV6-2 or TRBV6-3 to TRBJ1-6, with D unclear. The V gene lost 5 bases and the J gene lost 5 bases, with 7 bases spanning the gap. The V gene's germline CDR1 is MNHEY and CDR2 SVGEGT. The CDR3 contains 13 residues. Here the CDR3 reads CASSQVHNSPLHF. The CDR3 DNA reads TGTGCCAGCAGTCAAGTCCATAATTCACCCCTCCACTTT.

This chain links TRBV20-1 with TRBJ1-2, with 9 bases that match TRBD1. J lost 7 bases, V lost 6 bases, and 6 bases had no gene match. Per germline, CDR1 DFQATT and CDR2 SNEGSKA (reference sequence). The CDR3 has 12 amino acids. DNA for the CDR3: TGCAGTGCAACCGACAGGGGGGCTGGCTACACCTTC. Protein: CSATDRGAGYTF.

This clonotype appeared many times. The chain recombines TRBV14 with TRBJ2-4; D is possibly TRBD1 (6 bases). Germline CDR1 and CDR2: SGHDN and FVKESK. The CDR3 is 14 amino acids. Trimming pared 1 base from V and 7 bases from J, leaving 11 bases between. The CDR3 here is CASSQGYTGNIQYF. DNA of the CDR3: TGTGCCAGCAGCCAAGGTTACACAGGGAACATTCAGTACTTC.

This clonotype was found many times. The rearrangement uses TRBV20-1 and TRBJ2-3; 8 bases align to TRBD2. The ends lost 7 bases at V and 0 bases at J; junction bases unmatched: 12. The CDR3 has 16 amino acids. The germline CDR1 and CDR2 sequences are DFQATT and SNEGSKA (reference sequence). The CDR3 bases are TGCAGTGTCGGGGGGGCCTTCCTTACTAGCACAGATACGCAGTATTTT. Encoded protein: CSVGGAFLTSTDTQYF.

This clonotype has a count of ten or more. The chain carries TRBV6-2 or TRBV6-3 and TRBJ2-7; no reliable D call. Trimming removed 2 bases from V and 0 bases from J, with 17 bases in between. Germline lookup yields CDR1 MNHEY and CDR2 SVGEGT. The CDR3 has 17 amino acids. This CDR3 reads CASSYPPWKVRSYEQYF. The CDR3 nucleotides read TGTGCCAGCAGTTACCCCCCGTGGAAGGTCCGCTCCTACGAGCAGTACTTC.

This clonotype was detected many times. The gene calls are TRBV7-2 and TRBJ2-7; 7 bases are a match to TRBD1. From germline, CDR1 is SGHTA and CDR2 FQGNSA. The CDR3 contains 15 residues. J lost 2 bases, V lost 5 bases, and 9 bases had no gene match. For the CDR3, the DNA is TGTGCCAGCAGCATCGGGACAGATCTGACCTACGAGCAGTACTTC. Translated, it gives CASSIGTDLTYEQYF. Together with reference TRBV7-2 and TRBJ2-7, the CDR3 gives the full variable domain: GAGVSQSPSNKVTEKGKDVELRCDPISGHTALYWYRQSLGQGLEFLIYFQGNSAPDKSGLPSDRFSAERTGGSVSTLTIQRTQQEDSAVYLCASSIGTDLTYEQYFGPGTRLTVT.

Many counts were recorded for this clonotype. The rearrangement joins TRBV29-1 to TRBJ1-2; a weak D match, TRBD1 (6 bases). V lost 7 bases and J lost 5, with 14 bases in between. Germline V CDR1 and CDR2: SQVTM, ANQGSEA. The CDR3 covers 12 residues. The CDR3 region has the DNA TGCAGCGCCACGACAGGAGGATATGGCTACACCTTC. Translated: CSATTGGYGYTF.

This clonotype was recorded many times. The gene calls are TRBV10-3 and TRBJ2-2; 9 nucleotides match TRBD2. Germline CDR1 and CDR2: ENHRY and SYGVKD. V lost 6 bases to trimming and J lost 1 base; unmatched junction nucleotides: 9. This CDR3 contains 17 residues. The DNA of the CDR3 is TGTGCCATCAGGACCGCCCAGCGGGGGGTGAACACCGGGGAGCTGTTTTTT. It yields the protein CAIRTAQRGVNTGELFF.